This T cell receptor (beta chain) was sequenced in a study of T cell responses to AZD1222 COVID-19 vaccine. Study results and caveats: Only 5 or 6 AZD1222 recipients were seropositive at baseline.

Clones were read by immunoSEQ multiplex PCR, and TCRdb kept only the in-frame ones, dropping some. The repertoire has about 39,000 clones, about 91% of them found once; the top ten carry just under 25%. Germline-derived CDR1 and CDR2 are SEHNR and FQNEAQ (reference sequence). Trimming removed 2 bases at V and 6 bases at J, with 8 bases between. This CDR3 region has 14 residues. Of note for this clone: Its specificity is not known.

The chain has TRBV7-9 and TRBJ1-6; TRBD1 is a possible D gene (6 bases). This material consisted of peripheral blood, taken 28 days after the second AZD1222 dose. This clonotype was sampled from an adult who received the AZD1222 COVID-19 vaccine. The CDR3 sequence: CASSLLQGNSPLHF. The CDR3 nucleotides are TGTGCCAGCAGCTTACTACAGGGTAATTCACCCCTCCACTTT.